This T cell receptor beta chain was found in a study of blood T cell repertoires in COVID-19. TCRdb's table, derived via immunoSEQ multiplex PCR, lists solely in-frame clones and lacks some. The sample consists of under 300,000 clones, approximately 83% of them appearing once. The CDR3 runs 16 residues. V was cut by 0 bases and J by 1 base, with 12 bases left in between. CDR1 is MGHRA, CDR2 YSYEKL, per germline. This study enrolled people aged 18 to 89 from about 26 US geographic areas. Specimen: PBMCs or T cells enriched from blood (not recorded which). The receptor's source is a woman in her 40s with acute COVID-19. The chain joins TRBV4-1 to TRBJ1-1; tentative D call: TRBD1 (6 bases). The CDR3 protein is CASSQEDNRANTEAFF. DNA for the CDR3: TGCGCCAGCAGCCAAGAAGATAACAGGGCGAACACTGAAGCTTTCTTT.